A single sample is the source of the 28 T cell receptor beta chains below, sequenced in a study of beta chain features in type 1 diabetes. All of the isolated RNA was reverse transcribed, so expressed TCRB transcripts were sequenced. This table comes from immunoSEQ multiplex PCR, and its TCRdb copy is limited to in-frame clones, with some not included. Seen here are some 22,000 clones, about 70% observed once, and the top ten hold roughly 2.2%. Sequencing was performed on Tregs from blood. These TCRs come from a woman aged 40 to 50 in good health.

This clone was seen more than once but under ten times. V and J are TRBV2 and TRBJ2-1; 15 bases map to TRBD2. V lost 6 bases and J lost 6; bases outside the gene matches: 6. This CDR3 region has 16 residues. CDR1 and CDR2 from the germline V gene are SNHLY and FYNNEI. The CDR3 is CASSAGLAGGINEQFF. DNA for the CDR3: TGTGCCAGCAGCGCGGGACTAGCGGGGGGTATCAATGAGCAGTTCTTC.

The chain recombines TRBV5-1 with TRBJ1-1, with 8 bases fitting TRBD1. V lost 0 bases, J lost 5 bases, and 6 bases stayed unmatched. Germline lookup yields CDR1 SGHRS and CDR2 YFSETQ. This CDR3 has 15 residues. CDR3 DNA: TGCGCCAGCAGCTTGGCCGGACAGGGATGGACTGAAGCTTTCTTT. Amino acid sequence: CASSLAGQGWTEAFF.

The rearrangement links TRBV19 to TRBJ2-3; TRBD2 matches at 8 bases. Germline loops: CDR1 LNHDA, CDR2 SQIVND (reference sequence). This CDR3 comprises 16 residues. V was clipped by 6 bases and J by 4 bases; unmatched bases: 12. The CDR3 DNA follows: TGTGCCAGTAGCGGGAGGGCAGCCCGAGTCGCAGATACGCAGTATTTT. Its translation: CASSGRAARVADTQYF.

The chain recombines TRBV5-6 with TRBJ2-1; D perhaps matches TRBD1 (6 bases). The CDR3 contains 15 residues. Trimming removed 3 bases at V and 5 bases at J, with 15 bases between. Germline CDR1 reads SGHDT; CDR2 reads YYEEEE. The CDR3 DNA follows: TGTGCCAGCAGCTACAGGGTCCTCGGACACAATGAGCAGTTCTTC. Encoded protein: CASSYRVLGHNEQFF.

The V call is TRBV18, the J call TRBJ1-3; D is undetermined. The CDR3 extends over 16 amino acids. The V gene lost 3 bases and the J gene lost 0 bases, with 12 bases spanning the gap. Germline CDR1 is KGHSH and CDR2 is LQKENI. The DNA for the CDR3 is TGTGCCAGCTCACCTCCAAACCAGGCCTCTGGAAACACCATATATTTT. Encoded protein: CASSPPNQASGNTIYF.

The chain has TRBV11-2 and TRBJ2-7; tentative D call: TRBD1 (6 bases). V lost 8 bases to trimming and J lost 2 bases, with 16 bases between them. This CDR3 spans 14 amino acids. CDR1 SGHAT and CDR2 FQNNGV come from the germline V gene. In DNA form, the CDR3 reads TGTGCCAGCCGACCCAGGGGACCTACCTACGAGCAGTACTTC. It translates to CASRPRGPTYEQYF.

This clone was seen once. The chain links TRBV7-9 to TRBJ2-1; 7 bases are a match to TRBD2. The CDR3 totals 16 residues. The J segment lost 4 bases and the V segment lost 4 bases, leaving 10 bases of the junction unmatched. CDR1 and CDR2 (germline): SEHNR, FQNEAQ (reference sequence). CDR3 nucleotide sequence: TGTGCCAGCAGCTATAAGCGGGGATCGCCTTACAATGAGCAGTTCTTC. It translates to CASSYKRGSPYNEQFF.

The rearrangement links TRBV5-1 to TRBJ1-3; 12 bases map to TRBD1. This CDR3 has 17 residues. In germline, CDR1 is SGHRS, CDR2 YFSETQ. V was pared by 1 base and J by 2 bases, with 4 bases of the junction left unmatched. CDR3 in DNA: TGCGCCAGCAGCTTGTTTGGGACAGGGGGCACTGGAAACACCATATATTTT. As protein: CASSLFGTGGTGNTIYF. Based on the CDR3 plus reference TRBV5-1 and TRBJ1-3, the full variable domain is KAGVTQTPRYLIKTRGQQVTLSCSPISGHRSVSWYQQTPGQGLQFLFEYFSETQRNKGNFPGRFSGRQFSNSRSEMNVSTLELGDSALYLCASSLFGTGGTGNTIYFGEGSWLTVV.

The gene calls are TRBV19 and TRBJ2-5; 8 bases line up with TRBD1. The tail of the sequence fits TRBJ2-7 better, so the J call may be wrong. This CDR3 spans 13 amino acids. Germline loops: CDR1 LNHDA, CDR2 SQIVND (reference sequence). The CDR3 is CASSRGQESEQYF. CDR3 DNA: TGTGCCAGTAGTAGGGGACAGGAGTCCGAGCAGTACTTC.

This chain uses TRBV29-1 with TRBJ1-1, with D possibly TRBD1 on 6 matching bases. Trimming removed 4 bases at V and 5 bases at J, with 17 bases between. This CDR3 spans 14 amino acids. The germline V gene has CDR1 SQVTM and CDR2 ANQGSEA. The CDR3 nucleotides are TGCAGCGTTGTGTCGGGGGGAGGGGGGACTGAAGCTTTCTTT. The encoded protein is CSVVSGGGGTEAFF.

The chain joins TRBV7-8 to TRBJ2-2; D uncertain. The CDR3 sequence is 11 residues long. Looked up from germline, CDR1 is SGHVS and CDR2 is FQNEAQ. Trimming took 5 bases from V and 9 from J, leaving 7 bases between them. CDR3 in amino acids: CASSPFRELFF. The CDR3 coding sequence is TGTGCCAGCAGCCCATTCCGGGAGCTGTTTTTT.

Note on this clone: An end of the junction differs from the germline gene, which may be a read error. The J gene is TRBJ1-5, the V gene TRBV9, with 7 bases lining up with TRBD1. CDR1 is SGDLS and CDR2 is YYNGEE in the germline V gene. The CDR3 has 16 residues. The CDR3, as DNA: TGTGCCAGCAGCGTGGGTACAGACAGGGCCGATCAACCCCAGCATTTT. This codes for CASSVGTDRADQPQHF.

The V call is TRBV6-5, the J call TRBJ2-5; D might be TRBD1 (6 bases). The CDR3 covers 15 residues. Germline values: CDR1 MNHEY, CDR2 SVGAGI. V was pared by 3 bases and J by 1 base, with 12 bases between. CDR3 protein: CASSYLRTAQETQYF. CDR3 sequence (DNA): TGTGCCAGCAGTTATCTGCGGACAGCCCAAGAGACCCAGTACTTC.

This rearrangement joins TRBV5-6 to TRBJ2-3, with D perhaps matching TRBD1 (6 bases). Trimming took off 3 bases at V and 1 base at J, with 9 bases between the two ends. The germline V gene encodes CDR1 SGHDT and CDR2 YYEEEE. The CDR3 has 14 residues. The CDR3 DNA reads as TGTGCCAGCAGCTCGTCAGGGGGCACAGATACGCAGTATTTT. Its protein product is CASSSSGGTDTQYF.

The chain couples TRBV27 to TRBJ2-7; tentative D call: TRBD1 (6 bases). Germline lookup yields CDR1 MNHEY and CDR2 SMNVEV (reference sequence). This CDR3 is 12 amino acids long. V was pared by 6 bases and J by 6 bases, with 12 bases between. The CDR3 nucleotides are TGTGCCAGCAGAAGTGGGGGCCGCGAGCAGTACTTC. Its translation is CASRSGGREQYF.

J is TRBJ2-7 and V is TRBV11-2; D is perhaps TRBD1 (6 bases). Deletions cut 5 bases from V and 0 bases from J, with 14 bases between. This CDR3 region has 15 residues. Per the germline V gene, CDR1 is SGHAT and CDR2 is FQNNGV. CDR3 protein: CASSSQIQGSYEQYF. The CDR3 DNA is TGTGCCAGCAGCAGCCAGATACAGGGCTCCTACGAGCAGTACTTC.

This clone was counted only a few times. The rearrangement uses TRBV5-6 and TRBJ2-5, with 7 bases identical to TRBD1. The J segment lost 2 bases and the V segment lost 1 base, leaving 11 bases of the junction unmatched. The CDR3 is 17 residues long. Per germline, CDR1 SGHDT and CDR2 YYEEEE. The CDR3 here is CASSLPPHRQGQETQYF. The CDR3, as DNA: TGTGCCAGCAGCTTGCCACCCCACAGACAGGGACAAGAGACCCAGTACTTC.

This chain joins TRBV7-2 and TRBJ2-5, with D unclear. TRBJ2-7 explains the end of the DNA better; the J call may be wrong. This CDR3 region has 14 residues. CDR1 is SGHTA, CDR2 FQGNSA, per germline. The CDR3 is CASSLVGVPYEQYF. The CDR3 DNA reads TGTGCCAGCAGCTTAGTTGGAGTACCCTACGAGCAGTACTTC.

The CDR3 reads CASSPHFGLAGTTDTQYF. The CDR3 bases are TGTGCCAGCAGCCCACACTTTGGACTAGCGGGGACCACAGATACGCAGTATTTT. This chain links TRBV11-2 with TRBJ2-3; the match to TRBD2 covers 12 bases. The V segment lost 5 bases and the J segment 2 bases; nucleotides outside the gene matches: 11. This CDR3 comprises 18 residues. Germline V gene sequence: CDR1 SGHAT, CDR2 FQNNGV.

Only a few counts were recorded for this clone. This sequence joins TRBV5-6 and TRBJ2-2; TRBD1 is a possible D gene (7 bases). This CDR3 comprises 16 residues. Germline CDR1 is SGHDT and CDR2 is YYEEEE. V was shortened by 4 bases and J by 5 bases, with 18 bases between the two germline ends. The CDR3 sequence is CASSPGVRGRTGELFF. In nucleotides, the CDR3 is TGTGCCAGCAGCCCGGGGGTGAGGGGGCGAACCGGGGAGCTGTTTTTT.

This chain links TRBV11-2 with TRBJ1-2; no reliable D call. The CDR3 spans 14 residues. Germline-derived CDR1 and CDR2 are SGHAT and FQNNGV. Trimming took off 5 bases at V and 1 base at J, with 11 bases between the two ends. The CDR3 DNA is TGTGCCAGCAGCACCCTAGGATTTAACTATGGCTACACCTTC. Translating it yields CASSTLGFNYGYTF. Looking up the rest from reference TRBV11-2 and TRBJ1-2 gives the full variable domain: EAGVAQSPRYKIIEKRQSVAFWCNPISGHATLYWYQQILGQGPKLLIQFQNNGVVDDSQLPKDRFSAERLKGVDSTLKIQPAKLEDSAVYLCASSTLGFNYGYTFGSGTRLTVV.

The V and J genes are TRBV6-5 and TRBJ2-5; D may be TRBD1 (6 bases). This CDR3 has 12 amino acids. Germline loops: CDR1 MNHEY, CDR2 SVGAGI. The V end lost 0 bases, the J end lost 14 bases, and 13 bases lay between the germline ends. The CDR3 nucleotides read TGTGCCAGCAGTTACTCACAGGGAGTGTTATACTTC. This encodes CASSYSQGVLYF.

This sequence joins TRBV5-1 and TRBJ2-5; 11 bases line up with TRBD2. CDR3 length: 17 amino acids. The trim removed 2 bases at V and 4 bases at J, leaving 10 bases unmatched. Germline V CDR1 and CDR2: SGHRS, YFSETQ. In DNA, the CDR3 is TGCGCCAGCAGCTTCGGGTTAGCGGGGGGGTCGCCAGAGACCCAGTACTTC. It encodes CASSFGLAGGSPETQYF.

This chain joins TRBV6-1 and TRBJ2-7; TRBD2 matches at 9 bases. CDR3 length equals 15 residues. Unmatched junction bases numbered 6, after V lost 2 bases and J lost 4 bases. CDR1 and CDR2 (germline): MNHNS, SASEGT. Here the CDR3 DNA reads TGTGCCAGCAGTGAACAAGCGGGGGGCGATTACGAGCAGTACTTC. It codes for CASSEQAGGDYEQYF.

This clone was counted between two and nine times. The J gene is TRBJ2-1, the V gene TRBV5-4, with D possibly being TRBD2 (7 bases). The CDR3 has 14 amino acids. Germline values: CDR1 SGHNT, CDR2 YYREEE (reference sequence). V lost 4 bases and J 10 bases, leaving 18 bases between the germline ends. The chain's CDR3 is CASSGGGALQEQFF. The CDR3 DNA sequence: TGTGCCAGCAGCGGGGGGGGCGCGCTTCAGGAGCAGTTCTTC.

V gene TRBV7-9 combines with J gene TRBJ1-1; D is undetermined. The V and J ends lost 5 bases and 1 base respectively, with 17 bases between them. This CDR3 is built from 16 residues. The V gene's germline CDR1 is SEHNR and CDR2 FQNEAQ (reference sequence). The CDR3 spells CASSPLMGWRNTEAFF. The CDR3 DNA sequence: TGTGCCAGCAGCCCTTTAATGGGTTGGAGGAACACTGAAGCTTTCTTT.

The genes are TRBV29-1 and TRBJ1-2; a possible D gene is TRBD1 (5 bases). Germline V gives CDR1 SQVTM, CDR2 ANQGSEA. The CDR3 runs 13 residues. V was clipped by 2 bases and J by 4 bases, with 11 bases between them. In DNA, the CDR3 is TGCAGCGTTGAATGGGCAGGGATCTATGGCTACACCTTC. Its translation: CSVEWAGIYGYTF.

The rearrangement links TRBV7-2 to TRBJ1-2; no clear D. Trimming cost V 5 bases and J 2 bases, with 15 bases left between them. CDR1 is SGHTA and CDR2 is FQGNSA in the germline V gene. The CDR3 consists of 15 residues. This CDR3 reads CASSPRMRSNYGYTF. The CDR3 nucleotides read TGTGCCAGCAGCCCCCGTATGAGATCCAACTATGGCTACACCTTC.